In this sample, the clone carrying this T cell receptor beta chain turned up many times. Its matching antigen is unknown. The source of the sample is a study of T cells after yellow fever vaccination. Regarding the study as a whole: Reappearance after the booster was seen for most primary-vaccination clones, at more than 95% CD4 and more than 80% CD8.

J lost 6 bases, V lost 0 bases, and 5 bases had no gene match. The germline V gene encodes CDR1 GTSNPN and CDR2 SVGIG (reference sequence). The CDR3 is 14 amino acids. TCRdb reprocessed the 5' RACE reads via MiXCR and lists one record per CDR3 protein. The sample contains some 250,000 distinct CDR3 sequences, approximately 3.5% of which appear only once. Sequencing used PBMCs, obtained 15 days after the yellow fever booster vaccination. The genes are TRBV30 and TRBJ1-5, with 7 bases aligning to TRBD1. The source is a man aged 18 to 29 who received the YFV17D yellow fever vaccine. CDR3 DNA sequence: TGTGCCTGGAGTGTCAAAAGGGACAGTCAGCCCCAGCATTTT. Protein sequence: CAWSVKRDSQPQHF.